This T cell receptor (beta chain) was sequenced for a study of T cell changes during pregnancy in multiple sclerosis. V lost 6 bases, J lost 1 base, and 16 bases lay in between. Germline V gene data show CDR1 as MNHNS and CDR2 as SASEGT. This CDR3 region has 15 residues. Libraries were prepared by immunoSEQ multiplex PCR; TCRdb keeps only in-frame clonotypes and omits some of them. Seen here are about 34,000 clones, approximately 90% observed once, and the top ten hold about 3.8%. This clonotype was obtained from a female donor with multiple sclerosis, enrolled in a pregnancy study. The chain employs TRBV6-1 and TRBJ2-7; perhaps TRBD1 as D (6 bases). The sequenced sample was CD8+ T cells from peripheral blood mononuclear cells, obtained in the third trimester of pregnancy. This chain's CDR3 is CASRIIDRPSYEQYF. For the CDR3, the DNA is TGTGCCAGCAGGATAATAGACAGGCCTTCCTACGAGCAGTACTTC.